A single sample gave rise to the 3 T cell receptor beta chains below, sequenced in a study of shared clonotypes between healthy human individuals. Data came from immunoSEQ multiplex PCR; TCRdb stores just in-frame clones and leaves some out. The sample carries about 2.3 million clones, more than 80% recorded once. The sample comprised naive CD4+ T cells from PBMCs. Specified subset: CD45RA+ positively selected. The receptors were sampled from a man aged 18 to 30 in good health. Some clones in this sample may be carry-over from other donors' samples.

This chain joins TRBV11-2 and TRBJ1-1; D remains ambiguous. Trimming took off 5 bases at V and 3 bases at J, with 10 bases between the two ends. CDR1 is SGHAT and CDR2 is FQNNGV in the germline V gene. The CDR3 has 13 amino acids. CDR3 region: CASSPPGHTEAFF. For the CDR3, the DNA is TGTGCCAGCAGCCCCCCAGGCCACACTGAAGCTTTCTTT.

The chain uses TRBV28 and TRBJ2-7, with 9 bases fitting TRBD1. V lost 5 bases, J lost 5 bases, and 7 bases stayed unmatched. The CDR3 loop spans 14 amino acids. The germline CDR1 and CDR2 sequences are MDHEN and SYDVKM. The CDR3 reads CASSQRTGVDEQYF. The CDR3 DNA reads TGTGCCAGCAGTCAAAGGACAGGGGTGGACGAGCAGTACTTC.

CDR3 coding DNA: TGTGCCAGCTCACCACCGGGTACCTCTCGGGGCAATGAGCAGTTCTTC. It yields the protein CASSPPGTSRGNEQFF. The chain links TRBV18 to TRBJ2-1; weak D call: TRBD2 (5 bases). Germline lookup yields CDR1 KGHSH and CDR2 LQKENI. The CDR3 consists of 16 residues. With 0 bases removed from V and 6 bases from J, the gap between germline ends came to 15 bases.